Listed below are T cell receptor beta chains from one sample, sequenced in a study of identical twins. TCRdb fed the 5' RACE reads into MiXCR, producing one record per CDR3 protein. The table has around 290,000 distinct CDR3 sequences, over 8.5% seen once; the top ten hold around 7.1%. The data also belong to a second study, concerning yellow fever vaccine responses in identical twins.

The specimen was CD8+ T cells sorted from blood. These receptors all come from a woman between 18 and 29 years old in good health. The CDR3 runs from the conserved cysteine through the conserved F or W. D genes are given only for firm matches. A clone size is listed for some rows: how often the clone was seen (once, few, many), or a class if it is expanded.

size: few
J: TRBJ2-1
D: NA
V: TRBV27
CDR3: CASSFRDIFNEQFF
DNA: TGTGCCAGCAGTTTTCGCGACATCTTTAATGAGCAGTTCTTC

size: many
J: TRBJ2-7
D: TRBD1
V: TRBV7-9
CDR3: CASSPSRDRGLSYEQYF
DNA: TGTGCCAGCAGCCCCTCCAGGGACAGGGGGCTTTCCTACGAGCAGTACTTC

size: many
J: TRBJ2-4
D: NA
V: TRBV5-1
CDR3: CASSLGVDQGNIQYF
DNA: TGCGCCAGCAGCTTGGGGGTAGATCAAGGAAACATTCAGTACTTC

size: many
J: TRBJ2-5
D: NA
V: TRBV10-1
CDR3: CASSETGTQETQYF
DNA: TGCGCCAGCAGTGAGACTGGAACTCAAGAGACCCAGTACTTC

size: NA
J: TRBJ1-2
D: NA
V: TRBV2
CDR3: CASSEGGVNGGYTF
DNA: TGTGCCAGCAGTGAGGGTGGTGTTAACGGTGGCTACACCTTC

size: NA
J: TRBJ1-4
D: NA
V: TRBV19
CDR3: CASSLSGLTNEKLFF
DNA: TGTGCCAGTAGCCTGTCGGGGCTAACTAATGAAAAACTGTTTTTT

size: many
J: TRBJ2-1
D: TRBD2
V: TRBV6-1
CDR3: CATVVSGRLNEQFF
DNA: TGTGCCACGGTCGTAAGCGGGAGGTTGAATGAGCAGTTCTTC

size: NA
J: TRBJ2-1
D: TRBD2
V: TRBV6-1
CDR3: CASKPPLDLAGGGYNEQFF
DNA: TGTGCCAGCAAACCCCCCTTAGACTTAGCGGGAGGGGGATACAATGAGCAGTTCTTC

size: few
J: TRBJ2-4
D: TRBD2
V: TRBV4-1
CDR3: CASSQDLTGGLAKNIQYF
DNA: TGCGCCAGCAGCCAAGATCTTACGGGGGGATTAGCCAAAAACATTCAGTACTTC

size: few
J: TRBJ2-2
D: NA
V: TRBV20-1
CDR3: CSARDYNRSTGELFF
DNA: TGCAGTGCTAGAGATTACAACAGAAGCACCGGGGAGCTGTTTTTT

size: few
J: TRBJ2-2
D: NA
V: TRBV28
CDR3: CASSFGVGQFFVGELFF
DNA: TGTGCCAGCAGTTTCGGGGTTGGACAGTTTTTTGTCGGGGAGCTGTTTTTT

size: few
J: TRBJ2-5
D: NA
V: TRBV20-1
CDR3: CSARDFRSNQETQYF
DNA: TGCAGTGCTAGAGACTTTCGATCCAATCAAGAGACCCAGTACTTC

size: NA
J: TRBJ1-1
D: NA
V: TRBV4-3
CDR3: CASSQDRVSNTEAFF
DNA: TGCGCCAGCAGCCAAGACAGGGTGTCGAACACTGAAGCTTTCTTT

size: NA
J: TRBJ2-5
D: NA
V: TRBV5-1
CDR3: CASTPGTISGETQYF
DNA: TGCGCCAGCACTCCCGGGACAATCTCAGGGGAGACCCAGTACTTC

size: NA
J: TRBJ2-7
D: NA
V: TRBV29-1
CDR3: CSVGPDSYEQYF
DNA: TGCAGCGTTGGCCCGGACAGCTACGAGCAGTACTTC

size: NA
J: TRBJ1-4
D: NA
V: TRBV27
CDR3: CASRARGADEKLFF
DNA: TGTGCCAGCCGGGCAAGGGGGGCGGATGAAAAACTGTTTTTT

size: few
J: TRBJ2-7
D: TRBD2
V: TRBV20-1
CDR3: CSARDSPSGLISYEQYF
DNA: TGCAGTGCTAGAGATAGCCCTAGCGGGCTAATCTCCTACGAGCAGTACTTC

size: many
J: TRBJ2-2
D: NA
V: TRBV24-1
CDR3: CATSDLSTGELFF
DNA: TGTGCCACCAGTGATTTAAGTACCGGGGAGCTGTTTTTT

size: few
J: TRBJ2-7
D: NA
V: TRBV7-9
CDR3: CASSLEGFTYEQYF
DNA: TGTGCCAGCAGCTTGGAAGGTTTTACCTACGAGCAGTACTTC

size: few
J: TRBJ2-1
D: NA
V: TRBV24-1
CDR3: CATSEKTSSYNEQFF
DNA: TGTGCCACCAGTGAGAAGACTAGCTCCTACAATGAGCAGTTCTTC

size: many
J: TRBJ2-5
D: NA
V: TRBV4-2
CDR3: CASSQLADQETQYF
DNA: TGTGCCAGCAGCCAATTAGCGGACCAAGAGACCCAGTACTTC

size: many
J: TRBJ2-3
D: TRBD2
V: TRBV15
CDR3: CATSRVAGGTDTQYF
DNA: TGTGCCACCAGCAGAGTGGCCGGGGGGACAGATACGCAGTATTTT

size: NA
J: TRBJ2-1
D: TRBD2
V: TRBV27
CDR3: CASARPGGGSYNEQFF
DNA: TGTGCCAGCGCGAGACCGGGGGGGGGCTCCTACAATGAGCAGTTCTTC

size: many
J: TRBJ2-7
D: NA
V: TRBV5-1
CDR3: CASSFGNRYEQYF
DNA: TGCGCCAGCAGTTTTGGGAACAGGTACGAGCAGTACTTC

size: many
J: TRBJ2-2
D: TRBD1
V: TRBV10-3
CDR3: CAISESGQGYTGELFF
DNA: TGTGCCATCAGTGAGTCCGGACAGGGGTACACCGGGGAGCTGTTTTTT

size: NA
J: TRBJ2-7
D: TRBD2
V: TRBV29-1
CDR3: CSVVLTSGIYEQYF
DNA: TGCAGCGTTGTATTGACTAGCGGGATCTACGAGCAGTACTTC

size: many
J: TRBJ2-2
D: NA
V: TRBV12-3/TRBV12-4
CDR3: CASSFLESGELFF
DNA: TGTGCCAGCAGTTTCCTTGAAAGCGGGGAGCTGTTTTTT

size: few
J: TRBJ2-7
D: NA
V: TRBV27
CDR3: CASSPTDLSPYEQYF
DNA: TGTGCCAGCAGTCCGACGGACCTATCTCCCTACGAGCAGTACTTC

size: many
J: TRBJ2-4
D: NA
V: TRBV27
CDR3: CASSLSPPALAKNIQYF
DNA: TGTGCCAGCAGTTTATCCCCCCCTGCTTTAGCCAAAAACATTCAGTACTTC

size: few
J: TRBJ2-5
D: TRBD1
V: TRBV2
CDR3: CASSGRQGFQETQYF
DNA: TGTGCCAGCAGCGGTAGACAGGGATTCCAAGAGACCCAGTACTTC

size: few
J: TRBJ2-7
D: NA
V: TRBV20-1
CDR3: CSALGLNYEQYF
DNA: TGCAGTGCTCTAGGGTTAAACTACGAGCAGTACTTC

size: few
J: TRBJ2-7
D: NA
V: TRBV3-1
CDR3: CASSQSNRNYEQYF
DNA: TGTGCCAGCAGCCAATCTAACAGGAACTACGAGCAGTACTTC

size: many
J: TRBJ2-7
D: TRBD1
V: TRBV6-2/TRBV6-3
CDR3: CASSYPNRQGTYEQYF
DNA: TGTGCCAGCAGTTACCCGAACCGACAGGGTACCTACGAGCAGTACTTC

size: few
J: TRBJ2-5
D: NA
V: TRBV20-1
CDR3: CRTPEGRGGETQYF
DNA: TGCAGAACTCCCGAGGGCAGGGGTGGAGAGACCCAGTACTTC

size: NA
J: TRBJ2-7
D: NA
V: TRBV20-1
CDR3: CSARSVGYEQYF
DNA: TGCAGTGCTAGATCGGTAGGCTACGAGCAGTACTTC

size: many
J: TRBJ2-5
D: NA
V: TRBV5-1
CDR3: CASSWWARGPETQYF
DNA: TGCGCCAGCAGCTGGTGGGCTCGCGGTCCAGAGACCCAGTACTTC

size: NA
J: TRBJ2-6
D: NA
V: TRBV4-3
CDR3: CASSQVLEGGPGANVLTF
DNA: TGCGCCAGCAGCCAAGTCCTGGAGGGCGGGCCTGGGGCCAACGTCCTGACTTTC

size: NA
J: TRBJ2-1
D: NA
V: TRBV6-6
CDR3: CASSYASDEQFF
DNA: TGTGCCAGCAGTTACGCGTCCGATGAGCAGTTCTTC

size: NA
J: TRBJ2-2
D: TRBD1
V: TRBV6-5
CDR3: CASSLENRGPHTGELFF
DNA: TGTGCCAGCAGTTTGGAGAACAGGGGGCCGCACACCGGGGAGCTGTTTTTT

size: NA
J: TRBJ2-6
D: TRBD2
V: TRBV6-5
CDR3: CASSYGTSASVGANVLTF
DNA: TGTGCCAGCAGTTACGGGACTAGCGCGTCGGTTGGGGCCAACGTCCTGACTTTC

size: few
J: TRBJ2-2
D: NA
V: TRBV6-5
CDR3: CASSYSRGWELFF
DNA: TGTGCCAGCAGTTACTCTCGGGGATGGGAGCTGTTTTTT

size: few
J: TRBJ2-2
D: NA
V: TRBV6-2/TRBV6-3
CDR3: CASSNGVANTGELFF
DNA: TGTGCCAGCAGTAACGGGGTCGCGAACACCGGGGAGCTGTTTTTT

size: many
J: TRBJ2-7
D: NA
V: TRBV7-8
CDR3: CASSLAGRMHYEQYF
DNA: TGTGCCAGCAGCTTAGCGGGGAGAATGCACTACGAGCAGTACTTC

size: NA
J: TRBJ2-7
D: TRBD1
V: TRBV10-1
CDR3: CASSDNRQGQYF
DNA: TGCGCCAGCAGTGATAACAGACAGGGGCAGTACTTC

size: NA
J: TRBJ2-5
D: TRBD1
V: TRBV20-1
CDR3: CCASLRRDRIQETQYF
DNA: TGCTGTGCTAGCCTCCGCCGGGACAGAATCCAAGAGACCCAGTACTTC